A selection of T cell receptor beta chains follows, all from one sample in a study of blood T cell repertoires in COVID-19. Only in-frame clones appear in the TCRdb table, and some are missing; sequencing was by immunoSEQ multiplex PCR. The profile shows a few hundred thousand clones, around 89% of them singletons. The specimen sequenced was peripheral blood. All receptors come from a woman aged 45-59 years with COVID-19, enrolled during active disease. CDR3s include the opening cysteine and the closing phenylalanine or tryptophan. A D gene is named only where the DNA matches it firmly. Some rows have no size entry. The others give once, few or many, or a class for an expanded clone.

cdr3_aa cdr3_nt clone_size j_call v_call d_call
CASSPRLTTDTGQETQYF TGCGCCAGCAGCCCGAGGTTAACGACAGACACAGGGCAAGAGACCCAGTACTTC NA TRBJ2-5 TRBV4-1 NA
CASSTGDFYNEQFF TGTGCCAGCAGCACGGGGGACTTCTACAATGAGCAGTTCTTC NA TRBJ2-1 TRBV5-5 NA
CASSKQGKFPYEQYF TGTGCCAGCAGTAAACAGGGGAAATTCCCCTACGAGCAGTACTTC once TRBJ2-7 TRBV14 TRBD1
CASSPRTGYEQYF TGTGCCAGCAGTCCCCGGACGGGATACGAGCAGTACTTC NA TRBJ2-7 TRBV6-5 NA
CSTGQANYGYTF TGCAGCACCGGACAGGCTAACTATGGCTACACCTTC few TRBJ1-2 TRBV29-1 TRBD1
CASSHLRQGGKGYGYTF TGTGCCAGCAGCCACCTCAGACAGGGGGGGAAGGGATATGGCTACACCTTC NA TRBJ1-2 TRBV3-1/TRBV3-2 TRBD1
CASSFIAGGSYNEQFF TGTGCCAGCAGTTTTATTGCGGGAGGATCCTACAATGAGCAGTTCTTC NA TRBJ2-1 TRBV27 TRBD2
CASSQEWGVLGRETQYF TGTGCCAGCAGCCAAGAATGGGGGGTTCTCGGACGAGAGACCCAGTACTTC NA TRBJ2-5 TRBV14 NA
CASSVAGTRAHEQFF TGTGCCAGCAGCGTAGCGGGCACTAGAGCCCATGAGCAGTTCTTC NA TRBJ2-1 TRBV3-1/TRBV3-2 TRBD2
CASSLEAGQQPNEQFF TGTGCCAGCAGCTTGGAGGCAGGACAGCAACCCAATGAGCAGTTCTTC once TRBJ2-1 TRBV5-4 NA
CAVSGGISQPQHF TGTGCCGTTTCAGGGGGTATCAGTCAGCCCCAGCATTTT NA TRBJ1-5 TRBV10-3 TRBD1
CASSLGDRGRPYGYTF TGTGCCAGCAGCTTAGGTGACAGGGGGCGACCATATGGCTACACCTTC once TRBJ1-2 TRBV11-3 TRBD1
CASSLLHEQYF TGTGCCAGCAGCCTACTGCACGAGCAGTACTTC NA TRBJ2-7 TRBV3-1/TRBV3-2 NA
CASSMDYITGELFF TGTGCCAGCAGCATGGACTATATCACCGGGGAGCTGTTTTTT NA TRBJ2-2 TRBV5-4 NA
CATSGIVLAGATDTQYF TGTGCCACCAGTGGCATCGTCCTAGCGGGGGCCACAGATACGCAGTATTTT NA TRBJ2-3 TRBV24-1 TRBD2
CASSLVLAGDNEQFF TGCGCCAGCAGCTTGGTGCTAGCGGGGGACAATGAGCAGTTCTTC NA TRBJ2-1 TRBV5-1 TRBD2
CSVDPGSTDTQYF TGCAGCGTTGACCCAGGTAGCACAGATACGCAGTATTTT NA TRBJ2-3 TRBV29-1 NA
CASKTGVGTEAFF TGTGCCAGTAAGACAGGGGTTGGCACTGAAGCTTTCTTT NA TRBJ1-1 TRBV19 TRBD1
CASSRTPTGTLYNEQFF TGTGCCAGCAGCCGCACTCCCACCGGGACTTTATACAATGAGCAGTTCTTC NA TRBJ2-1 TRBV7-2 NA
CASSLGRDFQETQYF TGCGCCAGCAGCTTGGGGCGGGATTTCCAAGAGACCCAGTACTTC NA TRBJ2-5 TRBV5-1 NA
CASRSGSEAKNIQYF TGTGCCAGCAGAAGCGGGAGCGAAGCCAAAAACATTCAGTACTTC NA TRBJ2-4 TRBV5-4 TRBD2
CASSLFNVGRYTF TGTGCCAGCAGTTTATTTAACGTGGGCCGCTACACCTTC NA TRBJ1-2 TRBV12-3/TRBV12-4 NA
CASSQREWRDTQYF TGTGCCAGCAGCCAACGGGAGTGGAGGGATACGCAGTATTTT NA TRBJ2-3 TRBV3-1/TRBV3-2 NA
CASSGYRDSPLHF TGTGCCAGCAGTGGTTACAGGGATTCACCCCTCCACTTT NA TRBJ1-6 TRBV25-1 NA
CASSSSLQGEQPQHF TGTGCCAGCTCATCTTCTTTACAGGGGGAACAGCCCCAGCATTTT once TRBJ1-5 TRBV18 TRBD1
CASSPRTGQLIRAFF TGTGCCAGCAGTCCTAGGACAGGACAACTGATTCGGGCTTTCTTT NA TRBJ1-1 TRBV27 TRBD1
CASSLGGSAGYEQYF TGTGCCAGCAGCTTAGGCGGCTCAGCGGGCTACGAGCAGTACTTC NA TRBJ2-7 TRBV7-2 NA
CASSPDRYEQYF TGTGCCAGCTCACCAGACAGATACGAGCAGTACTTC NA TRBJ2-7 TRBV18 NA
CATSAHGLVAGGPDVFYNEQFF TGTGCCACCAGCGCCCACGGTTTGGTAGCGGGAGGGCCCGACGTATTCTACAATGAGCAGTTCTTC once TRBJ2-1 TRBV15 TRBD2
CASSRTSGSYEQYF TGTGCCAGCAGTAGGACTAGCGGGAGCTACGAGCAGTACTTC NA TRBJ2-7 TRBV2 TRBD2
CASSRDRGGYAEAFF TGTGCCAGCAGCAGAGACAGGGGCGGGTACGCTGAAGCTTTCTTT NA TRBJ1-1 TRBV6-5 TRBD1
CASEGRGDYGYTF TGTGCCAGCGAGGGCAGGGGTGACTATGGCTACACCTTC NA TRBJ1-2 TRBV6-5 NA
CASSYSIEPTGSPLHF TGTGCCAGCAGTTACTCGATCGAGCCCACAGGGTCACCCCTCCACTTT NA TRBJ1-6 TRBV6-5 NA
CATRPGLAGSSNTGELFF TGTGCCACCAGGCCGGGACTAGCGGGATCCTCGAACACCGGGGAGCTGTTTTTT NA TRBJ2-2 TRBV24-1 TRBD2
CASSIGTSGRAGDEQYF TGTGCCAGCAGCATCGGGACTAGCGGGAGGGCCGGCGACGAGCAGTACTTC once TRBJ2-7 TRBV5-6 TRBD2
CASSSHVSNEQFF TGTGCCAGCAGCTCCCACGTTAGCAATGAGCAGTTCTTC NA TRBJ2-1 TRBV7-9 NA
CASSLAGRAGTQYF TGTGCCAGCAGCTTAGCCGGGAGGGCGGGGACCCAGTACTTC few TRBJ2-5 TRBV7-2 TRBD2
CASSTSGRASEQFF TGTGCCAGCAGCACTAGCGGGAGGGCCAGTGAGCAGTTCTTC NA TRBJ2-1 TRBV6-5 TRBD2
CASNAGPAYNEQFF TGTGCCAGCAACGCAGGGCCTGCCTACAATGAGCAGTTCTTC once TRBJ2-1 TRBV7-3 NA
CASSIYRLNTEAFF TGTGCCAGTAGTATTTACAGACTGAACACTGAAGCTTTCTTT NA TRBJ1-1 TRBV19 NA
CASSLEGSLMGILHF TGCGCCAGCAGCTTAGAGGGATCGCTGATGGGTATCCTCCACTTT NA TRBJ1-6 TRBV5-1 NA
CASSPGTSGSYEQYF TGTGCCAGCAGCCCCGGGACTAGCGGGTCCTACGAGCAGTACTTC NA TRBJ2-7 TRBV6-6 TRBD2
CASSADPYNEKLFF TGTGCCAGCAGCGCCGATCCCTATAATGAAAAACTGTTTTTT NA TRBJ1-4 TRBV9 NA
CSAKGIQGYGEKLFF TGCAGCGCCAAGGGGATACAGGGTTATGGGGAAAAACTGTTTTTT NA TRBJ1-4 TRBV29-1 NA
CASSLVAGNYGYTF TGTGCCAGCAGCTTAGTGGCAGGAAACTATGGCTACACCTTC NA TRBJ1-2 TRBV7-8 NA
CASSWTSGSTDTQYF TGTGCCAGCAGTTGGACTAGCGGGAGCACAGATACGCAGTATTTT NA TRBJ2-3 TRBV2 TRBD2
CASSRDRGHEKLFF TGTGCCAGCAGCCGGGACAGGGGGCATGAAAAACTGTTTTTT NA TRBJ1-4 TRBV27 TRBD1
CASSVHQNTEAFF TGTGCCAGCAGTGTCCATCAAAACACTGAAGCTTTCTTT NA TRBJ1-1 TRBV12-3/TRBV12-4 NA
CASRRLPGQVNEKLFF TGCGCCAGCAGGCGTCTACCGGGACAAGTTAATGAAAAACTGTTTTTT NA TRBJ1-4 TRBV5-1 NA
CASSLGDGGRTEQYF TGCGCCAGCAGCTTGGGTGACGGCGGGAGGACCGAGCAGTACTTC NA TRBJ2-7 TRBV5-1 TRBD2